This T cell receptor beta chain was found in a study of T-cell reconstitution after alpha-beta-depleted transplantation in children. The germline gives CDR1 KGHSH, CDR2 LQKENI. The CDR3 has 17 amino acids. V gave up 3 bases and J gave up 5 bases; unmatched junction bases: 12. The authors prepared the TCRbeta library with unique molecular identifiers. Each CDR3 protein gets one entry after TCRdb re-called the PCR reads with MiXCR. The data show roughly 490,000 distinct CDR3 sequences, 10% to 12% seen once. Of note for this clonotype: Its antigen remains unidentified.

Study outcomes and limitations: Alpha-beta T cells about two months after transplant reportedly derived from several hundred expanded graft clones. From newly produced T cells came most of the T-cell counts and diversity one year after transplant.

The material was PBMCs, mostly from graft donor cells, obtained 180 days after TCRalphabeta/CD19-depleted stem cell transplant. The TCR comes from a female patient aged 2-15 years who had a stem cell transplant for aplastic anemia, so the T cells may come from the graft donor. This chain connects TRBV18 to TRBJ2-7; 11 bases match TRBD1. The CDR3 sequence: CASSPNAGQGDRHEQYV. In DNA form, the CDR3 reads TGTGCCAGCTCACCGAACGCGGGACAGGGGGATAGACACGAGCAGTACGTC.